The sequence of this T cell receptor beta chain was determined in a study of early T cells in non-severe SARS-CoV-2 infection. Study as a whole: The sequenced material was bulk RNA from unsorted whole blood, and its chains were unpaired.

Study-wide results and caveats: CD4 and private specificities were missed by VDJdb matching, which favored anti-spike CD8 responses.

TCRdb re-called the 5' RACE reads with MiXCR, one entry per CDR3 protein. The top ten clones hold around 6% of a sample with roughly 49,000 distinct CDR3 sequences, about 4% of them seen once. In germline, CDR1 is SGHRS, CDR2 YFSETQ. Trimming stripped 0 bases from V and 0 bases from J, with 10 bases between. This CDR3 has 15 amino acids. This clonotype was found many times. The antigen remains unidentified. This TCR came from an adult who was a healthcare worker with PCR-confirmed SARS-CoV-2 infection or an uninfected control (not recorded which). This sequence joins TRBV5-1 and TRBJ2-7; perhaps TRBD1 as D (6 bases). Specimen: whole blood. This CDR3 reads CASSLVGASSYEQYF. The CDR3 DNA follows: TGCGCCAGCAGCTTGGTGGGGGCTAGCTCCTACGAGCAGTACTTC.